The sequence of this TCR beta chain was determined in a study of CD8+CD57+ T cells in acquired aplastic anemia. Whole-study context: Isolated CD4+ and CD8+ cells, once sorted, yielded DNA averaging around 3 ug.

Flow cytometry had shown expanded CD8+CD57+ cells in the patients chosen for sequencing. Overall study results and limits: The same twenty-nine CD8+ CDR3 sequences occurred in patients and in controls.

The germline V gene has CDR1 SNHLY and CDR2 FYNNEI. V was trimmed by 7 bases and J by 4 bases, leaving 13 bases between them. The CDR3 is made up of 13 amino acids. This clonotype was recorded at least ten times. Its antigen is undetermined. The study profiled TCR beta VDJ and CDR3 using genomic DNA as template. TCRdb re-derived calls from the reads in MiXCR, one entry per CDR3 protein. Found here are roughly 500,000 distinct CDR3 sequences, about a third of them singletons; the top ten hold 0.7% to 1%. This rearrangement joins TRBV2 to TRBJ1-2; TRBD1 is a possible D gene (5 bases). Sample: sorted CD4+, CD8+, or CD8+CD57+ T cells (not recorded which) from PBMCs. The TCR originated in a human donor with aplastic anemia. The CDR3 loop is CASTEGPSYGYTF. The CDR3 DNA reads as TGTGCCAGCACCGAGGGACCCTCCTATGGCTACACCTTC. Drawing the rest from reference TRBV2 and TRBJ1-2, the complete variable domain is EPEVTQTPSHQVTQMGQEVILRCVPISNHLYFYWYRQILGQKVEFLVSFYNNEISEKSEIFDDQFSVERPDGSNFTLKIRSTKLEDSAMYFCASTEGPSYGYTFGSGTRLTVV.